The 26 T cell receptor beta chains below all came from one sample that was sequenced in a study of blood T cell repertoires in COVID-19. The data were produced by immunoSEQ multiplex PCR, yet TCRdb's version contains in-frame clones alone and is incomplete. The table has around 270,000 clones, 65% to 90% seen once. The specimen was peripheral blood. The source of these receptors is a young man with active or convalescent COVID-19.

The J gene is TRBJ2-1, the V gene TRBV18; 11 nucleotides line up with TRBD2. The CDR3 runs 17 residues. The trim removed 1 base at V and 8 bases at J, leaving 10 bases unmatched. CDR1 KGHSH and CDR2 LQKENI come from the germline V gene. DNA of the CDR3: TGTGCCAGCTCACCACTAGCGGGGGGGCCATTCGGGGATGAGCAGTTCTTC. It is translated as CASSPLAGGPFGDEQFF.

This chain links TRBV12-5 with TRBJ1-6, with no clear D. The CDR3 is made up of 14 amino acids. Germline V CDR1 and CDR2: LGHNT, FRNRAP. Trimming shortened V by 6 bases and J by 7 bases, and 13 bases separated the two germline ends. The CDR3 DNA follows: TGTGCTAGTGGCCAAGAGGTGATAAATTCACCCCTCCACTTT. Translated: CASGQEVINSPLHF.

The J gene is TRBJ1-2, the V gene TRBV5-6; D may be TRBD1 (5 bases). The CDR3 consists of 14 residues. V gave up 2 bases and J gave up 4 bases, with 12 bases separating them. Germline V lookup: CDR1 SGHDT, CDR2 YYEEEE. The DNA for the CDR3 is TGTGCCAGCAGCTTAAGGGGTTGGGTCTATGGCTACACCTTC. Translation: CASSLRGWVYGYTF.

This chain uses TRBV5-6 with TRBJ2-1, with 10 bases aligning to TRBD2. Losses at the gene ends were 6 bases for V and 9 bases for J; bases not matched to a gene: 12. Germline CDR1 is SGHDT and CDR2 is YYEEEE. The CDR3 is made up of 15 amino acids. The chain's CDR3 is CASTPLAGALLEQFF. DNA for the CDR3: TGTGCCAGCACCCCCCTAGCGGGGGCCCTACTTGAGCAGTTCTTC.

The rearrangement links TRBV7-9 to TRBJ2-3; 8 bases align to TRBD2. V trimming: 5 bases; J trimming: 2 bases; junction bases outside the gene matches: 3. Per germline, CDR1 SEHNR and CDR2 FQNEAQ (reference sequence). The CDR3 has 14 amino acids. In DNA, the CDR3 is TGTGCCAGCAGCCCGCGGGGGGACACAGATACGCAGTATTTT. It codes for CASSPRGDTDTQYF.

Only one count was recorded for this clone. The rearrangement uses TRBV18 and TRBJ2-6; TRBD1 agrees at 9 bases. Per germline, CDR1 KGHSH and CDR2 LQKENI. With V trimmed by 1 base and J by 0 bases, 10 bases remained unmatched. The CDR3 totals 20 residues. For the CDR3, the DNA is TGTGCCAGCTCACCACTTGACCCGACAGGGGGACCCTCTGGGGCCAACGTCCTGACTTTC. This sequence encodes CASSPLDPTGGPSGANVLTF.

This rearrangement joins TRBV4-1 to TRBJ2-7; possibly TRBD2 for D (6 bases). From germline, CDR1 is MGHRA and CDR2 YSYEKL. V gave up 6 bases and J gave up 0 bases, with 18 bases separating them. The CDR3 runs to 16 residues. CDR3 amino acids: CASRSGRGGGSYEQYF. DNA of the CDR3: TGCGCCAGCAGGAGCGGTAGGGGAGGTGGCTCCTACGAGCAGTACTTC.

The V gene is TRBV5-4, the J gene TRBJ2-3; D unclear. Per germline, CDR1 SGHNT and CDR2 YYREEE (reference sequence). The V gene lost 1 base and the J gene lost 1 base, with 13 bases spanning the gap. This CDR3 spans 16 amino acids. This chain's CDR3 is CASSLLHNSRTDTQYF. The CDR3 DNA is TGTGCCAGCAGCTTGCTCCATAACTCCCGCACAGATACGCAGTATTTT.

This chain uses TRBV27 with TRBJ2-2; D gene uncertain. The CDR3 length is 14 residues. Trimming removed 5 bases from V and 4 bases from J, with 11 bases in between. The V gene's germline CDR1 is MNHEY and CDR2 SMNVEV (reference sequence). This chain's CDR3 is CASSPRRGTGELFF. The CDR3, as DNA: TGTGCCAGCAGTCCACGGCGCGGCACCGGGGAGCTGTTTTTT.

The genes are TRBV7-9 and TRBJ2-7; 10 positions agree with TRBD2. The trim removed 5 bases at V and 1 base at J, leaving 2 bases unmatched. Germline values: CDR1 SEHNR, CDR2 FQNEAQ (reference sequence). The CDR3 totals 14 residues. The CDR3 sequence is CASSLSGRSYEQYF. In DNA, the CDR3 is TGTGCCAGCAGCCTTAGCGGGAGGTCCTACGAGCAGTACTTC.

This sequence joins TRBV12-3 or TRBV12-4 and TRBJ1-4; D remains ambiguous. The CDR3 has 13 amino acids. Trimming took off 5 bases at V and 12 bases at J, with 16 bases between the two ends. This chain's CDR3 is CASSQTRYGELFF. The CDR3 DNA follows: TGTGCCAGCAGTCAAACGCGGTATGGAGAACTGTTTTTT.

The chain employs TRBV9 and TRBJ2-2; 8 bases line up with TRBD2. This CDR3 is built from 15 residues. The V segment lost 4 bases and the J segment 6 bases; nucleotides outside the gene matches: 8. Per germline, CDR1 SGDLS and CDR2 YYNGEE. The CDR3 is CASSPGTSSAGELFF. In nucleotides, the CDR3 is TGTGCCAGCAGCCCAGGGACTAGTAGCGCCGGGGAGCTGTTTTTT.

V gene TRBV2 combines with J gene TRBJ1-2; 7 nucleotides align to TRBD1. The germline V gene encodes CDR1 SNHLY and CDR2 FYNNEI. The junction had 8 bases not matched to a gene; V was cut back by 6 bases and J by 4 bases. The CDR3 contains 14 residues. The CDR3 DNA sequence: TGTGCCAGCAGGTTTATACAGGGGTCCTATGGCTACACCTTC. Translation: CASRFIQGSYGYTF.

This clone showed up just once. The CDR3 protein is CASSLLADSYEQYF. As DNA, the CDR3 is TGTGCCAGCAGTCTATTGGCGGACTCCTACGAGCAGTACTTC. The chain employs TRBV6-2 or TRBV6-3 and TRBJ2-7; D not resolved. Trimming shortened V by 5 bases and J by 0 bases, and 11 bases separated the two germline ends. Germline V gives CDR1 MNHEY, CDR2 SVGEGT. The CDR3 is made up of 14 amino acids.

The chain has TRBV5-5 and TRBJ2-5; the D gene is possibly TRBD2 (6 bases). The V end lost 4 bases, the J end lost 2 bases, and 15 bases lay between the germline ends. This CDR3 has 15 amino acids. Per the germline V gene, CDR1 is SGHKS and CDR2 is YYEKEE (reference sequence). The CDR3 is CASSLLAGRQETQYF. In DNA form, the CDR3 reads TGTGCCAGCAGCCTCCTTGCCGGGAGACAAGAGACCCAGTACTTC.

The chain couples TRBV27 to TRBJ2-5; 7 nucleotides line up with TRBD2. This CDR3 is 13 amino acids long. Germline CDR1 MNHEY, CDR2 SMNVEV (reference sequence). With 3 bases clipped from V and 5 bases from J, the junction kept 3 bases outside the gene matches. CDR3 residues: CASSFRGEETQYF. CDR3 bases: TGTGCCAGCAGTTTTCGGGGGGAGGAGACCCAGTACTTC.

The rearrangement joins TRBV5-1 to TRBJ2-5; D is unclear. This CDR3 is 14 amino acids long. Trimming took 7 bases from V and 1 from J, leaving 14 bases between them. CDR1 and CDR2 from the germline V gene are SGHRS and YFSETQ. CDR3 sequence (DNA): TGCGCCAGCTGCCCCTACCTCCCCCAAGAGACCCAGTACTTC. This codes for CASCPYLPQETQYF.

CDR3 sequence (DNA): TGTGCCAGCAGCTTAACGGGGGATAGCAATCAGCCCCAGCATTTT. Its translation: CASSLTGDSNQPQHF. The rearrangement uses TRBV7-2 and TRBJ1-5; weak D call: TRBD1 (5 bases). This CDR3 contains 15 residues. Looked up from germline, CDR1 is SGHTA and CDR2 is FQGNSA. The ends were cut back, 2 bases at V and 0 bases at J, with 8 bases in the middle.

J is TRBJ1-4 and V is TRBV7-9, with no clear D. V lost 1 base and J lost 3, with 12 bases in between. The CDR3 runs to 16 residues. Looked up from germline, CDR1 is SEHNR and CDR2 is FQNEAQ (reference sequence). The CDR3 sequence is CASSLDYGTANEKLFF. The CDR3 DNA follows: TGTGCCAGCAGCTTAGATTATGGTACGGCTAATGAAAAACTGTTTTTT.

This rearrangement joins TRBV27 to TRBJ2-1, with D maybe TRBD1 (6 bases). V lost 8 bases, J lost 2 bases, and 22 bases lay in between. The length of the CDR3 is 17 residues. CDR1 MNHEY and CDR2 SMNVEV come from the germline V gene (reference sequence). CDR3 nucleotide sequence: TGTGCCAGCGCAATAACACAGGGTGTGGGAACCTACAATGAGCAGTTCTTC. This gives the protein CASAITQGVGTYNEQFF.

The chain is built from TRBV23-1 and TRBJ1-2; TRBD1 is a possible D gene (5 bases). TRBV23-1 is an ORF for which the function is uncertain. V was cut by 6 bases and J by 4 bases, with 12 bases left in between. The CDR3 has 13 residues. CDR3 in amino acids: CASSGGLSYGYTF. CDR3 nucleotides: TGCGCCAGCAGCGGGGGTCTAAGCTATGGCTACACCTTC.

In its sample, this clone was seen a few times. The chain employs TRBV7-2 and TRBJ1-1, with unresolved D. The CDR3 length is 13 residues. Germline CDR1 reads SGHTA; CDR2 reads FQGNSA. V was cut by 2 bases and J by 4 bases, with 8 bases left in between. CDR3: CASSLLVRTEAFF. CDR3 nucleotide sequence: TGTGCCAGCAGCTTATTAGTTCGCACTGAAGCTTTCTTT.

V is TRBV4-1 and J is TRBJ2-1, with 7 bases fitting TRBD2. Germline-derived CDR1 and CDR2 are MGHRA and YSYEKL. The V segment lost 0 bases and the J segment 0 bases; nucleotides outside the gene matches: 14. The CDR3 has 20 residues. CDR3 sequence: CASSQDLLAVAGSSYNEQFF. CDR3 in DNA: TGCGCCAGCAGCCAAGATCTCCTAGCGGTGGCGGGGAGCTCCTACAATGAGCAGTTCTTC.

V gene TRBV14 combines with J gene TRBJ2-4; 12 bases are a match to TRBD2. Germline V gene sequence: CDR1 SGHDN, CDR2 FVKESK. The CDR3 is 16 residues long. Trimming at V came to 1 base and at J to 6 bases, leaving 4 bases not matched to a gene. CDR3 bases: TGTGCCAGCAGCCAAGGAACTAGCGGGGGGTTAAACATTCAGTACTTC. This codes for CASSQGTSGGLNIQYF.

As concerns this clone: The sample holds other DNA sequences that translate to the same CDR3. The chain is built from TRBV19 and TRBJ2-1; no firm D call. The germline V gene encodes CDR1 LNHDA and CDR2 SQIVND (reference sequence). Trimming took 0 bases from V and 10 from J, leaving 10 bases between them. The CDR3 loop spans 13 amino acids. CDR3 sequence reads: CASSIDLRNEQFF. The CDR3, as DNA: TGTGCCAGTAGTATAGATCTCAGGAACGAGCAGTTCTTC.

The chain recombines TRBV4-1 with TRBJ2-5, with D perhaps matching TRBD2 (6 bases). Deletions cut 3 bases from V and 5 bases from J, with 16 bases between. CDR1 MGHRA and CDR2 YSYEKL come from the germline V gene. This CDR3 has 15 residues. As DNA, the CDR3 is TGCGCCAGCAGCCATTACCACCCGGGACTCGAGACCCAGTACTTC. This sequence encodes CASSHYHPGLETQYF.